The 21 T cell receptor beta chains below come from one sample, sequenced in a study of tumor and adjacent non-tumor tissue in lung cancer. The template was RNA from unsorted bulk tissue. More than 3 cm separated this lung sample from the edge of the tumor. Three rounds of nested PCR, following a modified ARM-PCR protocol, produced the TCRbeta library. TCRdb passed the multiplex PCR reads through MiXCR, listing each CDR3 protein once. The sample consists of 60,000 or so distinct CDR3 sequences, about 61% of them appearing once. Sequenced: distant non-tumor lung tissue. The receptors here all came from a man between 65 and 85 years old with non-small cell lung cancer.

A note on this clonotype: A single base separates this from a much larger clone, so it may be a read error. The chain links TRBV20-1 to TRBJ2-7, with D perhaps being TRBD1 or TRBD2 (6 bases each). Germline lookup yields CDR1 DFQATT and CDR2 SNEGSKA (reference sequence). V was shortened by 8 bases and J by 0 bases, with 17 bases between the two germline ends. This CDR3 is 14 amino acids long. CDR3 sequence reads: CSRQKPGASYEQYF. CDR3 DNA: TGCAGTCGACAGAAGCCGGGGGCCTCCTACGAGCAGTACTTC.

About this clonotype itself: The junction differs from germline at one of its ends, possibly a read error. This chain uses TRBV6-5 with TRBJ2-1; perhaps TRBD2 as D (5 bases). The germline V gene has CDR1 MNHEY and CDR2 SVGAGI. The CDR3 extends over 13 amino acids. CDR3 nucleotides: TGTGCCTGCAGTTATCCTCCGGGGAATGAGCAGTTCTTC. This translates into CACSYPPGNEQFF.

Comments on this clonotype: This clone may be a read error of a much larger clone one base away. V and J are TRBV10-3 and TRBJ2-5, with 9 positions matching TRBD2. CDR1 and CDR2 (germline): ENHRY, SYGVKD. CDR3 length equals 14 residues. The CDR3 here is CAISLAGVRETRYF. In DNA, the CDR3 is TGTGCCATCAGTTTAGCGGGGGTACGAGAGACCCGGTACTTC.

In the case of this clonotype: A read error may account for a junction end that differs from germline. This rearrangement joins TRBV6-5 to TRBJ2-7; D perhaps matches TRBD2 (5 bases). The CDR3 runs to 15 residues. The germline gives CDR1 MNHEY, CDR2 SVGAGI. Here the CDR3 DNA reads TGTGCCAGCAGTACCTCCTCGGACGGTGACTACGAGCAGAACTTC. This translates into CASSTSSDGDYEQNF.

The gene calls are TRBV6-5 and TRBJ2-7; 10 bases match TRBD2. CDR3 length: 13 residues. CDR1 and CDR2 (germline): MNHEY, SVGAGI. The V segment lost 6 bases and the J segment 4 bases; nucleotides outside the gene matches: 3. For the CDR3, the DNA is TGTGCCAGCAGAAAGCGGGAGGGATACGAGCAGTACTTC. Protein sequence: CASRKREGYEQYF.

On this clonotype itself: Here the CDR3 omits its conserved ending phenylalanine or tryptophan, so a read error is the likely source. V and J are TRBV29-1 and TRBJ1-5; TRBD1 matches at 12 bases. Germline V CDR1 and CDR2: SQVTM, ANQGSEA. There are 17 residues in the CDR3. DNA of the CDR3: TGCTGCGTAGACATCGGGACAGGGGGCTCGAGCAATCAGCCCCAGCATTCT. Its translation: CCVDIGTGGSSNQPQHS.

This clonotype appeared a few times. The rearrangement joins TRBV5-1 to TRBJ2-7, with a weak D call TRBD1 (6 bases). V was cut by 0 bases and J by 3 bases, with 10 bases left in between. The germline gives CDR1 SGHRS, CDR2 YFSETQ. This CDR3 region has 14 residues. The CDR3 region has the DNA TGCGCCAGCAGCTTGGATCTAGGGGGCTACGAGCAGTACTTC. Its translation is CASSLDLGGYEQYF. Using reference TRBV5-1 and TRBJ2-7 for the parts outside the CDR3, the full variable domain is KAGVTQTPRYLIKTRGQQVTLSCSPISGHRSVSWYQQTPGQGLQFLFEYFSETQRNKGNFPGRFSGRQFSNSRSEMNVSTLELGDSALYLCASSLDLGGYEQYFGPGTRLTVT.

A remark on this clonotype: A much larger clone sits a single nucleotide away, making a read error possible. This CDR3 fails to terminate in the conserved phenylalanine or tryptophan, so it likely reflects a read error. V usage is TRBV6-6 and J usage is TRBJ1-5; D gene ambiguous. Trimming pared 8 bases from V and 0 bases from J, leaving 8 bases between. The germline V gene has CDR1 MNHNY and CDR2 SVGAGI (reference sequence). The CDR3 runs to 13 residues. The CDR3 sequence is CASSKPSNQPQHL. Written as DNA, the CDR3 is TGTGCCAGCTCTAAACCTAGCAATCAGCCCCAGCATTTA.

Comment on this clonotype: At one boundary the junction diverges from the germline segment, which might be a read error. The genes are TRBV5-1 and TRBJ2-1, with D unresolved. CDR1 and CDR2 from the germline V gene are SGHRS and YFSETQ. The CDR3 totals 13 residues. CDR3 protein: CASSLVCWNEQFF. CDR3 sequence (DNA): TGCGCCAGCAGTTTGGTTTGTTGGAATGAGCAGTTCTTC.

This clonotype was detected ten times or more. The chain couples TRBV10-3 to TRBJ2-5; D unclear. This CDR3 is built from 13 residues. V was clipped by 3 bases and J by 1 base, with 6 bases between them. Germline V lookup: CDR1 ENHRY, CDR2 SYGVKD. The CDR3 here is CAISDRSQETQYF. CDR3 DNA: TGTGCCATCAGTGACCGCTCCCAAGAGACCCAGTACTTC.

The chain links TRBV5-1 to TRBJ1-1, with D unresolved. The V and J ends lost 0 bases and 7 bases respectively, with 7 bases between them. Germline lookup yields CDR1 SGHRS and CDR2 YFSETQ. This CDR3 spans 12 amino acids. This CDR3 reads CASSLGFIEAFF. In DNA, the CDR3 is TGCGCCAGCAGCTTGGGCTTCATTGAAGCTTTCTTT.

This clonotype was picked up a small number of times. The chain combines TRBV20-1 with TRBJ2-6, with 8 bases matching TRBD1. CDR1 and CDR2 (germline): DFQATT, SNEGSKA (reference sequence). The trim removed 5 bases at V and 2 bases at J, leaving 2 bases unmatched. CDR3 length: 14 residues. CDR3 sequence reads: CSAWTGTGANVLTF. Written as DNA, the CDR3 is TGCAGTGCTTGGACAGGGACTGGGGCCAACGTCCTGACTTTC.

The chain couples TRBV11-2 to TRBJ2-3; 9 nucleotides match TRBD2. V shed 4 bases, J shed 15 bases, and the junction held 23 bases outside the gene matches. This CDR3 has 17 amino acids. Germline V gene lookup returns CDR1 SGHAT and CDR2 FQNNGV. The CDR3 DNA follows: TGTGCCAGCAGCTCCCTCGGGATTAGCGGGAGCACAGATACACAATATTTT. Translated, it gives CASSSLGISGSTDTQYF.

The chain is built from TRBV11-1 and TRBJ2-5; D uncertain. Trimming cost V 9 bases and J 2 bases, with 16 bases left between them. CDR3 length: 14 amino acids. CDR1 is SGHAT and CDR2 is FQDESV in the germline V gene (reference sequence). CDR3 nucleotides: TGTGCCAGGACCCGCGGTGATCCTCAAGAGACCCAGTACTTC. Its translation is CARTRGDPQETQYF. Together with reference TRBV11-1 and TRBJ2-5, the CDR3 gives the full variable domain: EAEVAQSPRYKITEKSQAVAFWCDPISGHATLYWYRQILGQGPELLVQFQDESVVDDSQLPKDRFSAERLKGVDSTLKIQPAELGDSAMYLCARTRGDPQETQYFGPGTRLLVL.

Concerning this clonotype itself: Since a much larger clone is just one base distant, this may be a read error. This chain uses TRBV10-3 with TRBJ2-3, with D perhaps TRBD2 (6 bases). V shed 6 bases and J shed 2 bases, with 15 bases lying between them. There are 15 residues in the CDR3. Germline CDR1 ENHRY, CDR2 SYGVKD. CDR3 DNA: TGTGCCATCAGCGCTAGCGATTATGACACAGATACGCAGTATTTT. It is translated as CAISASDYDTDTQYF.

Comment on this clonotype: Here the CDR3 omits its conserved ending phenylalanine or tryptophan, so a read error is the likely source. The V and J genes are TRBV11-1 and TRBJ2-7, with 9 bases lining up with TRBD2. Germline CDR1 and CDR2: SGHAT and FQDESV (reference sequence). This CDR3 spans 16 amino acids. The CDR3 sequence is CASRLARLADSYEQYI. The CDR3, as DNA: TGTGCAAGCCGCTTAGCGCGACTAGCGGACTCCTACGAGCAGTACATC.

Concerning this clonotype itself: One end of the junction fails to match germline, which may point to a read error. The rearrangement joins TRBV5-6 to TRBJ2-5; D may be TRBD2 (7 bases). Germline V gene data show CDR1 as SGHDT and CDR2 as YYEEEE. This CDR3 spans 15 amino acids. The chain's CDR3 is CASGLARGAYETQYF. CDR3 nucleotide sequence: TGTGCCAGCGGCTTGGCCCGGGGGGCCTACGAGACACAGTACTTC. The variable domain in full, completed from reference TRBV5-6 and TRBJ2-5, reads DAGVTQSPTHLIKTRGQQVTLRCSPKSGHDTVSWYQQALGQGPQFIFQYYEEEERQRGNFPDRFSGHQFPNYSSELNVNALLLGDSALYLCASGLARGAYETQYFGPGTRLLVL.

As regards this clonotype: It may be a read error: a sequence one base away is much more abundant. V is TRBV5-4 and J is TRBJ1-4; 10 bases fit TRBD1. Germline V gives CDR1 SGHNT, CDR2 YYREEE (reference sequence). The CDR3 has 16 amino acids. DNA of the CDR3: TGTACCAGCAGTCCTGGACAGGGGGCAACTAATGAAAAACTGTTTTTT. It is translated as CTSSPGQGATNEKLFF.

Note on this clonotype: A much larger clone lies one base from this, so it may be a read error. V usage is TRBV28 and J usage is TRBJ2-7, with D tentatively TRBD1 or TRBD2 (5 bases each). CDR1 is MDHEN, CDR2 SYDVKM, per germline. CDR3 length: 13 amino acids. In nucleotides, the CDR3 is TGTGCCAGCAGTTTTGGGACCTCCTACGTGCAGTACTTC. Protein sequence: CASSFGTSYVQYF.

This clonotype was seen ten or more times. This chain joins TRBV20-1 and TRBJ2-1, with D perhaps being TRBD1 or TRBD2 (5 bases each). The ends were cut back, 6 bases at V and 9 bases at J, with 21 bases in the middle. Per the germline V gene, CDR1 is DFQATT and CDR2 is SNEGSKA (reference sequence). The CDR3 is 14 residues long. The CDR3 DNA sequence: TGCAGTGCAAAACCTCTCGGGACGGATATTGAGCAGTTCTTC. Residues: CSAKPLGTDIEQFF.

Many counts were recorded for this clonotype. This chain connects TRBV29-1 to TRBJ1-1, with D perhaps matching TRBD1 (5 bases). V lost 7 bases to trimming and J lost 0 bases, with 12 bases between them. The CDR3 covers 13 residues. The germline gives CDR1 SQVTM, CDR2 ANQGSEA. CDR3 coding DNA: TGCAGCGGGGGGGTCGGTTTGAACACTGAAGCTTTCTTT. It encodes CSGGVGLNTEAFF.